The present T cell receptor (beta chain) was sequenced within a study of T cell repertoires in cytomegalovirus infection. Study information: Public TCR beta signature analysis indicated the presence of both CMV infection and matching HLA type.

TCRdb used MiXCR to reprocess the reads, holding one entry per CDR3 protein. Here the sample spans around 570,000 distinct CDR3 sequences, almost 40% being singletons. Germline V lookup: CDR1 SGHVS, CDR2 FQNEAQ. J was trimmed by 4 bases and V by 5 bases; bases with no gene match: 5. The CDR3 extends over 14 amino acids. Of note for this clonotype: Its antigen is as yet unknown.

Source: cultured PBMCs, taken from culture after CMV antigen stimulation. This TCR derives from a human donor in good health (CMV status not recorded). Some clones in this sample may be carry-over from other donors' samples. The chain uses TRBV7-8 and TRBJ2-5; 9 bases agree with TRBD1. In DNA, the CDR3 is TGTGCCAGCAGCCGGGACAGGGCCATAGAGACCCAGTACTTC. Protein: CASSRDRAIETQYF.